This TCR beta chain comes out of a study of cytomegalovirus exposure and HLA in healthy donors. Findings and limits, study-wide: In a later analysis, several top co-occurrence clusters appeared linked to parvovirus B19, influenza, CMV and Epstein-Barr virus.

The donors gave bone marrow, and they were healthy. With 60 Vbeta and 13 Jbeta primers, the PCR was carried out. This table comes from immunoSEQ multiplex PCR, and its TCRdb copy is limited to in-frame clones, with some not included. The data show about 130,000 clones, around three quarters seen once. The CDR3 has 16 amino acids. The germline gives CDR1 SGHNT, CDR2 YENEEA. V gave up 1 base and J gave up 7 bases, with 17 bases separating them. Concerning this clone itself: Its antigen remains unidentified.

This receptor was obtained from a woman aged 60-75 years in good health and CMV-seropositive. The sample comprised PBMCs. The chain is built from TRBV11-3 and TRBJ2-1, with a possible D match to TRBD2 (6 bases). The CDR3 nucleotides read TGTGCCAGCAGCTTAGGTCCGGGGGAAAAAATAAATGAGCAGTTCTTC. Residues: CASSLGPGEKINEQFF.